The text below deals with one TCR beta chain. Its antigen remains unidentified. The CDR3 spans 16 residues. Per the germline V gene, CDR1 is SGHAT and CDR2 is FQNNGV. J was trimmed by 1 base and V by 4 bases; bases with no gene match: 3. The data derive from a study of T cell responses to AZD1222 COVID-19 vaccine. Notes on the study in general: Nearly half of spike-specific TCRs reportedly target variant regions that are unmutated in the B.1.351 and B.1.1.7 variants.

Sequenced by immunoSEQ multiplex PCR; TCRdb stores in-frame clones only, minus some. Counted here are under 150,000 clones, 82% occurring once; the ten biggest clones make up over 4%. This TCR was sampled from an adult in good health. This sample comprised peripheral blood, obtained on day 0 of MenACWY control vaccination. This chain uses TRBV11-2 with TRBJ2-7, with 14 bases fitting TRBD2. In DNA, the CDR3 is TGTGCCAGCAGCTCCGGACTAGCGGGGGGATCCTACGAGCAGTACTTC. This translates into CASSSGLAGGSYEQYF.